These 19 T cell receptor beta chains originate from one sample sequenced in a study of T cell responses to AZD1222 COVID-19 vaccine. The table came from immunoSEQ multiplex PCR; TCRdb's copy has only in-frame clones and leaves some out. The repertoire holds about 120,000 clones, with around 85% as singletons. Sequenced here: peripheral blood, sampled on day 0 of AZD1222 vaccination. These receptors were obtained from an adult in good health.

The genes are TRBV4-1 and TRBJ1-1; D is uncertain. The germline gives CDR1 MGHRA, CDR2 YSYEKL. V lost 9 bases and J 1 base, leaving 12 bases between the germline ends. The CDR3 has 13 amino acids. The CDR3 DNA is TGCGCCAGTACCTCGCCGCGGAACACTGAAGCTTTCTTT. This codes for CASTSPRNTEAFF.

This chain uses TRBV2 with TRBJ2-2, with D possibly matching TRBD1 (6 bases). CDR1 is SNHLY and CDR2 is FYNNEI in the germline V gene. The germline V and J ends were trimmed by 5 bases and 4 bases, with 8 bases remaining between them. This CDR3 has 13 residues. The CDR3 nucleotides are TGTGCCAGCAGTCGGACAGCCACCGGGGAGCTGTTTTTT. This gives the protein CASSRTATGELFF.

This chain links TRBV19 with TRBJ1-1; D is uncertain. The germline CDR1 and CDR2 sequences are LNHDA and SQIVND (reference sequence). There are 13 residues in the CDR3. Trimming took 5 bases from V and 3 from J, leaving 10 bases between them. The CDR3 sequence is CASSERPYTEAFF. CDR3 nucleotides: TGTGCCAGTAGTGAAAGACCCTACACTGAAGCTTTCTTT. Supplemented by reference TRBV19 and TRBJ1-1, the full variable domain reads DGGITQSPKYLFRKEGQNVTLSCEQNLNHDAMYWYRQDPGQGLRLIYYSQIVNDFQKGDIAEGYSVSREKKESFPLTVTSAQKNPTAFYLCASSERPYTEAFFGQGTRLTVV.

This clone was found once. This chain joins TRBV28 and TRBJ1-2; D is undetermined. Deletions cut 8 bases from V and 5 bases from J, with 9 bases between. There are 11 residues in the CDR3. Germline CDR1 is MDHEN and CDR2 is SYDVKM. In DNA form, the CDR3 reads TGTGCCAGCCGAGATCTTTATGGCTACACCTTC. Translated: CASRDLYGYTF.

The J gene is TRBJ2-1, the V gene TRBV3-1 (or the pseudogene TRBV3-2), with unresolved D. Germline CDR1 reads LGHDT; CDR2 reads YNNKEL (reference sequence). The CDR3 loop spans 13 amino acids. V lost 4 bases and J lost 10, with 14 bases in between. This CDR3 is CASSPRPGDEQFF. CDR3 sequence (DNA): TGTGCCAGCAGCCCGAGGCCGGGTGACGAGCAGTTCTTC.

V and J are TRBV28 and TRBJ2-6; D is perhaps TRBD1 (6 bases). CDR1 and CDR2 (germline): MDHEN, SYDVKM. Trimming shortened V by 2 bases and J by 2 bases, and 28 bases separated the two germline ends. The CDR3 sequence is 22 residues long. CDR3 coding DNA: TGTGCCAGCAGTTTACCCCCGTCGGACAGTCAAACCCGGACGCCTGGGGCCAACGTCCTGACTTTC. Amino acids: CASSLPPSDSQTRTPGANVLTF.

The rearrangement joins TRBV5-4 to TRBJ1-4, with D possibly TRBD1 on 5 matching bases. The germline V and J ends were trimmed by 4 bases and 3 bases, with 10 bases remaining between them. Germline CDR1 SGHNT, CDR2 YYREEE (reference sequence). The CDR3 is made up of 14 amino acids. The CDR3 nucleotides read TGTGCCAGCAGCCCGGGACCACCTAATGAAAAACTGTTTTTT. Protein sequence: CASSPGPPNEKLFF.

The chain combines TRBV27 with TRBJ1-6; 10 positions agree with TRBD1. Germline loops: CDR1 MNHEY, CDR2 SMNVEV (reference sequence). Unmatched junction bases numbered 8, after V lost 5 bases and J lost 10 bases. The CDR3 is made up of 15 amino acids. In nucleotides, the CDR3 is TGTGCCAGCAGTCCCGACAGGGGGCGCGGGTCACCCCTCCACTTT. Translated, it gives CASSPDRGRGSPLHF.

The rearrangement links TRBV21-1 to TRBJ2-1; the table's TRBD2 call for D was not verified on the DNA. TRBV21-1 is termed a pseudogene. The CDR3 consists of 13 residues. The CDR3 coding sequence is TGTGCCAGCAGCAAACTAGTTCTCGATGAGCAGTTCTTC. Translating gives CASSKLVLDEQFF.

J is TRBJ2-7 and V is TRBV28, with D maybe TRBD2 (7 bases). In germline, CDR1 is MDHEN, CDR2 SYDVKM. V lost 5 bases and J 2 bases, leaving 19 bases between the germline ends. This CDR3 is 16 amino acids long. The CDR3 region is CASSQVLGGPPYEQYF. In DNA, the CDR3 is TGTGCCAGCAGTCAGGTCCTGGGGGGGCCTCCCTACGAGCAGTACTTC.

This clone was observed a handful of times. This chain uses TRBV10-3 with TRBJ1-5, with 8 nucleotides matching TRBD1. J gave up 2 bases and V 6 bases, and 3 bases lay outside the gene matches. The CDR3 is 14 residues long. The germline V gene has CDR1 ENHRY and CDR2 SYGVKD. The CDR3 nucleotides read TGTGCCATCAGCCAGGGGGCAGGCAATCAGCCCCAGCATTTT. It yields the protein CAISQGAGNQPQHF.

The CDR3 bases are TGTGCCAGCAGTTTCACGAGTCAGGGGAAGGGGACCCAGTACTTC. Residues: CASSFTSQGKGTQYF. The gene calls are TRBV28 and TRBJ2-5; perhaps TRBD1 as D (6 bases). V gave up 3 bases and J gave up 7 bases, with 18 bases separating them. The CDR3 contains 15 residues. Germline V CDR1 and CDR2: MDHEN, SYDVKM.

This rearrangement joins TRBV5-1 to TRBJ1-2; no firm D call. Looked up from germline, CDR1 is SGHRS and CDR2 is YFSETQ. This CDR3 has 14 amino acids. V lost 4 bases to trimming and J lost 8 bases, with 18 bases between them. The CDR3 region has the DNA TGCGCCAGCAGCCCTGGGTGGGGTCGCGGCGGCTACACCTTC. It specifies CASSPGWGRGGYTF.

The J gene is TRBJ2-5, the V gene TRBV11-2; D is possibly TRBD2 (7 bases). Trimming took 2 bases from V and 4 from J, leaving 11 bases between them. In germline, CDR1 is SGHAT, CDR2 FQNNGV. The CDR3 has 14 residues. The CDR3 bases are TGTGCCAGCAGCTTAAGGGGAGGGGGAGAGACCCAGTACTTC. Its protein is CASSLRGGGETQYF.

This clone was seen just once. The V call is TRBV4-1, the J call TRBJ1-4; 8 nucleotides match TRBD1. The CDR3 spans 16 residues. Germline CDR1 is MGHRA and CDR2 is YSYEKL. After removal of 2 bases from V and 3 bases from J, the junction contained 5 bases not matched to a gene. The CDR3 nucleotides are TGCGCCAGCAGCCAACCCGACAGGGGACCTAATGAAAAACTGTTTTTT. It codes for CASSQPDRGPNEKLFF.

The chain carries TRBV25-1 and TRBJ1-2; D gene ambiguous. Germline CDR1 reads MGHDK; CDR2 reads SYGVNS. V lost 3 bases and J lost 2, with 19 bases in between. The CDR3 spans 17 residues. CDR3 bases: TGTGCCAGCAGTGAGACGGGCTCGGCGTTTCCCAACTATGGCTACACCTTC. Its translation: CASSETGSAFPNYGYTF.

This chain joins TRBV2 and TRBJ1-2; no clear D. CDR1 SNHLY and CDR2 FYNNEI come from the germline V gene. V was shortened by 1 base and J by 8 bases, with 17 bases between the two germline ends. There are 15 residues in the CDR3. CDR3 protein: CASSEGAGGAGGYTF. The DNA for the CDR3 is TGTGCCAGCAGTGAAGGGGCAGGAGGTGCCGGGGGCTACACCTTC. Using reference TRBV2 and TRBJ1-2 for the parts outside the CDR3, the full variable domain is EPEVTQTPSHQVTQMGQEVILRCVPISNHLYFYWYRQILGQKVEFLVSFYNNEISEKSEIFDDQFSVERPDGSNFTLKIRSTKLEDSAMYFCASSEGAGGAGGYTFGSGTRLTVV.

This chain joins TRBV7-3 and TRBJ2-3; a possible D gene is TRBD1 (6 bases). CDR3 length: 14 residues. Trimming left V 5 bases short and J 6 bases short, with 15 bases between. From germline, CDR1 is SGHTA and CDR2 FQGTGA. CDR3 protein: CASSPPGAGDTQYF. The CDR3 DNA follows: TGTGCCAGCAGCCCCCCAGGGGCGGGCGATACGCAGTATTTT.

The chain links TRBV7-8 to TRBJ1-5; weak D call: TRBD1 (6 bases). V was shortened by 4 bases and J by 2 bases, with 18 bases between the two germline ends. CDR1 and CDR2 from the germline V gene are SGHVS and FQNEAQ. The CDR3 is 17 residues long. The CDR3 sequence: CASSSQSTQGGNQPQHF. The CDR3 DNA is TGTGCCAGCAGCTCCCAAAGTACACAGGGTGGCAATCAGCCCCAGCATTTT.